These 21 T cell receptor beta chains originate from one sample sequenced in a study of cytomegalovirus exposure and HLA in healthy donors. The PCR used 60 Vbeta and 13 Jbeta primers. Using immunoSEQ multiplex PCR, the repertoire was profiled, and TCRdb retains in-frame clones only, with some absent. The data show about 210,000 clones, about 85% seen once. The sample was PBMCs. These receptors were obtained from a girl under 10 years old in good health and CMV-seronegative.

The chain combines TRBV30 with TRBJ2-2, with 9 positions matching TRBD2. This CDR3 spans 15 amino acids. Germline V gives CDR1 GTSNPN, CDR2 SVGIG (reference sequence). The J segment lost 3 bases and the V segment lost 0 bases, leaving 2 bases of the junction unmatched. This chain's CDR3 is CAWSVGTSHTGELFF. The CDR3 DNA sequence: TGTGCCTGGAGTGTAGGGACTAGCCACACCGGGGAGCTGTTTTTT.

The V gene is TRBV29-1, the J gene TRBJ2-2, with 10 bases aligning to TRBD2. Germline assignment: CDR1 SQVTM and CDR2 ANQGSEA. Unmatched junction bases numbered 7, after V lost 7 bases and J lost 5 bases. This CDR3 region has 14 residues. The CDR3 DNA reads as TGCAGCGCTCTCCCGGGACTAGCGACCGGGGAGCTGTTTTTT. It specifies CSALPGLATGELFF.

In this sample, this clone turned up a few times. The chain recombines TRBV6-5 with TRBJ1-1, with 10 bases that match TRBD1. From germline, CDR1 is MNHEY and CDR2 SVGAGI. This CDR3 has 14 amino acids. Trimming at V came to 4 bases and at J to 6 bases, leaving 5 bases not matched to a gene. DNA for the CDR3: TGTGCCAGCAGTTCGGACAGGGGGGCTTCTGAAGCTTTCTTT. This encodes CASSSDRGASEAFF.

This clone occurred once. A junction boundary mismatches the germline segment, possibly from a read error. The chain employs TRBV7-9 and TRBJ1-1; D possibly corresponds to TRBD1 (6 bases). The V gene's germline CDR1 is SEHNR and CDR2 FQNEAQ (reference sequence). The CDR3 extends over 14 amino acids. The CDR3 nucleotides are TGTTCCAGCAGCTCCCGGACAGTTGACACTGAAGCTTTCTTT. Protein sequence: CSSSSRTVDTEAFF.

The CDR3 here is CSVGPGSGETQYF. CDR3 bases: TGCAGCGTTGGTCCGGGGTCGGGAGAGACCCAGTACTTC. V and J are TRBV29-1 and TRBJ2-5, with D tentatively TRBD2 (5 bases). V dropped 4 bases and J dropped 4 bases, with 13 bases sitting between them. Germline CDR1 is SQVTM and CDR2 is ANQGSEA. The CDR3 consists of 13 residues.

This rearrangement joins TRBV19 to TRBJ2-7; the match to TRBD1 covers 9 bases. Germline values: CDR1 LNHDA, CDR2 SQIVND (reference sequence). With V trimmed by 3 bases and J by 3 bases, 9 bases remained unmatched. This CDR3 has 16 amino acids. CDR3 DNA sequence: TGTGCCAGTAGTATCTTTTCCGGGACAGGGAACTACGAGCAGTACTTC. It translates to CASSIFSGTGNYEQYF.

V usage is TRBV7-8 and J usage is TRBJ2-5, with 8 bases fitting TRBD2. The CDR3 runs to 14 residues. Losses at the gene ends were 4 bases for V and 5 bases for J; bases not matched to a gene: 6. The germline gives CDR1 SGHVS, CDR2 FQNEAQ. The CDR3 sequence: CASSSGLVEETQYF. Written as DNA, the CDR3 is TGTGCCAGCAGCTCGGGACTAGTTGAGGAGACCCAGTACTTC.

This chain uses TRBV6-5 with TRBJ1-2; D is uncertain. Looked up from germline, CDR1 is MNHEY and CDR2 is SVGAGI. The V and J ends lost 6 bases and 0 bases respectively, with 14 bases between them. The CDR3 length is 15 residues. For the CDR3, the DNA is TGTGCCAGCAGCCGCCTCACACGTTCTAACTATGGCTACACCTTC. Translated: CASSRLTRSNYGYTF.

The chain joins TRBV12-5 to TRBJ1-2; perhaps TRBD1 as D (6 bases). The CDR3 is made up of 15 amino acids. Germline lookup yields CDR1 LGHNT and CDR2 FRNRAP. The V gene lost 2 bases and the J gene lost 6 bases, with 16 bases spanning the gap. The CDR3 sequence is CASGLPNQGPDGYTF. In DNA, the CDR3 is TGTGCTAGTGGTTTGCCAAACCAGGGGCCGGATGGCTACACCTTC.

In this sample, this clone turned up once. This chain joins TRBV14 and TRBJ1-2; no clear D. The germline CDR1 and CDR2 sequences are SGHDN and FVKESK. V was clipped by 0 bases and J by 1 base, with 12 bases between them. There are 16 residues in the CDR3. The CDR3 loop reads CASSQEMGRFNYGYTF. The CDR3 bases are TGTGCCAGCAGCCAAGAAATGGGCAGATTTAACTATGGCTACACCTTC.

Concerning this clone: One end of the junction varies from germline; a read error may be responsible. The rearrangement uses TRBV6-6 and TRBJ2-2, with a possible D match to TRBD1 (6 bases). Germline V gene lookup returns CDR1 MNHNY and CDR2 SVGAGI (reference sequence). The CDR3 sequence is 15 residues long. The CDR3 region is CASSLGHQNTGELFF. CDR3 nucleotide sequence: TGTGCCAGCAGTTTGGGACACCAGAACACCGGGGAACTGTTTTTT.

J is TRBJ1-2 and V is TRBV19; the match to TRBD1 covers 7 bases. The CDR3 runs to 14 residues. Germline-derived CDR1 and CDR2 are LNHDA and SQIVND (reference sequence). With V trimmed by 2 bases and J by 4 bases, 4 bases remained unmatched. For the CDR3, the DNA is TGTGCCAGTAGTATAAGGACAGGCACCTATGGCTACACCTTC. Residues: CASSIRTGTYGYTF. Full variable domain (outside the CDR3, taken from reference TRBV19 and TRBJ1-2): DGGITQSPKYLFRKEGQNVTLSCEQNLNHDAMYWYRQDPGQGLRLIYYSQIVNDFQKGDIAEGYSVSREKKESFPLTVTSAQKNPTAFYLCASSIRTGTYGYTFGSGTRLTVV.

This clone was picked up one time. The chain links TRBV5-6 to TRBJ2-7, with D maybe TRBD2 (6 bases). The CDR3 loop spans 15 amino acids. Trimming stripped 1 base from V and 2 bases from J, with 13 bases between. Germline V lookup: CDR1 SGHDT, CDR2 YYEEEE. The CDR3 sequence is CASSLMEGGTYEQYF. CDR3 sequence (DNA): TGTGCCAGCAGCTTGATGGAGGGAGGTACCTACGAGCAGTACTTC.

The chain employs TRBV29-1 and TRBJ1-6; 7 bases are a match to TRBD1. There are 14 residues in the CDR3. The V segment lost 5 bases and the J segment 8 bases; nucleotides outside the gene matches: 9. CDR1 is SQVTM and CDR2 is ANQGSEA in the germline V gene. CDR3 region: CSVKTTGWDSPLHF. For the CDR3, the DNA is TGCAGCGTTAAGACGACAGGGTGGGATTCACCCCTCCACTTT.

The chain has TRBV10-3 and TRBJ2-7, with TRBD1 matching 9 bases. V shed 4 bases and J 0 bases; nucleotides not matched to a gene: 4. The germline V gene encodes CDR1 ENHRY and CDR2 SYGVKD. The CDR3 spans 15 residues. The CDR3 is CAISARTGASYEQYF. CDR3 sequence (DNA): TGTGCCATCAGTGCCCGGACAGGGGCCTCCTACGAGCAGTACTTC.

The genes are TRBV7-9 and TRBJ1-3, with D hard to call. Germline values: CDR1 SEHNR, CDR2 FQNEAQ (reference sequence). This CDR3 contains 14 residues. With 4 bases removed from V and 2 bases from J, the gap between germline ends came to 9 bases. The CDR3 spells CASSSTVPGNTIYF. The DNA of the CDR3 is TGTGCCAGCAGCTCCACGGTCCCTGGAAACACCATATATTTT.

The chain carries TRBV11-2 and TRBJ2-1, with D unclear. CDR3 length: 16 amino acids. CDR1 SGHAT and CDR2 FQNNGV come from the germline V gene. V was shortened by 0 bases and J by 8 bases, with 17 bases between the two germline ends. As DNA, the CDR3 is TGTGCCAGCAGCTTAGATGTACGAGTAAGTAACGATGAGCAGTTCTTC. It codes for CASSLDVRVSNDEQFF.

J is TRBJ2-1 and V is TRBV19; D uncertain. This CDR3 spans 12 amino acids. The germline CDR1 and CDR2 sequences are LNHDA and SQIVND (reference sequence). V lost 10 bases and J 4 bases, leaving 11 bases between the germline ends. CDR3 in DNA: TGTGCCACCTCGCTCCGGTACAATGAGCAGTTCTTC. It is translated as CATSLRYNEQFF.

The V and J genes are TRBV29-1 and TRBJ1-1; D gene uncertain. The V gene's germline CDR1 is SQVTM and CDR2 ANQGSEA. The CDR3 runs 13 residues. Trimming pared 4 bases from V and 0 bases from J, leaving 9 bases between. The CDR3 nucleotides are TGCAGCGTTGCAGGATTGATGAACACTGAAGCTTTCTTT. Translated: CSVAGLMNTEAFF. Using reference TRBV29-1 and TRBJ1-1 for the parts outside the CDR3, the full variable domain is SAVISQKPSRDICQRGTSLTIQCQVDSQVTMMFWYRQQPGQSLTLIATANQGSEATYESGFVIDKFPISRPNLTFSTLTVSNMSPEDSSIYLCSVAGLMNTEAFFGQGTRLTVV.

V gene TRBV5-6 combines with J gene TRBJ1-2; D is undetermined. This CDR3 is 12 amino acids long. Germline assignment: CDR1 SGHDT and CDR2 YYEEEE. The V end was cut by 6 bases, the J end by 4 bases, with 10 bases between. The CDR3: CASKSRIYGYTF. DNA for the CDR3: TGTGCCAGCAAGTCCAGGATCTATGGCTACACCTTC.

This clone has a handful of counts. The V and J genes are TRBV30 and TRBJ2-2, with D possibly being TRBD1 (5 bases). This CDR3 comprises 15 residues. Germline-derived CDR1 and CDR2 are GTSNPN and SVGIG (reference sequence). Trimming took off 2 bases at V and 0 bases at J, with 10 bases between the two ends. CDR3 loop: CAWSIDRPNTGELFF. In DNA form, the CDR3 reads TGTGCCTGGAGTATCGACAGACCGAACACCGGGGAGCTGTTTTTT.